A single sample gave rise to the 32 T cell receptor beta chains below, sequenced in a study of cytomegalovirus exposure and HLA in healthy donors listed by TCRdb under 2017. Library construction relied on the immunoSEQ multiplex PCR assay. For the multiplex PCR, a mixture combining 60 forward primers for TCR Vbeta segments and 13 reverse primers for TCR Jbeta segments was used. TCRdb's version of the immuneACCESS table is confined to in-frame rearrangements and falls short of the full clone set. An unresolved V gene accounts for under half of the shortfall where checked; the remainder is of unknown origin. This sample lists some 150,000 clones; 60% to 85% were detected once. 6.7% of the sample is taken by the ten largest. Sequencing was carried out using PBMCs. The receptor set was obtained from a woman between 40 and 55 years old in good health and CMV-seropositive.

The chain links TRBV7-2 to TRBJ2-7; 7 bases align to TRBD2. Germline assignment: CDR1 SGHTA and CDR2 FQGNSA. The CDR3 has 14 amino acids. V was pared by 3 bases and J by 4 bases, with 6 bases of the junction left unmatched. In DNA form, the CDR3 reads TGTGCCAGCAGCTTGGCCAGCGGGGTGTACGAGCAGTACTTC. This translates into CASSLASGVYEQYF.

The genes are TRBV4-1 and TRBJ2-1, with 7 bases that match TRBD2. The CDR3 sequence is 14 residues long. Germline loops: CDR1 MGHRA, CDR2 YSYEKL. Trimming removed 0 bases from V and 12 bases from J; junction bases left unmatched: 8. The chain's CDR3 is CASSQDIGGVWQFF. CDR3 nucleotide sequence: TGCGCCAGCAGCCAAGATATTGGGGGGGTCTGGCAGTTCTTC.

This clone has just a few counts. The chain has TRBV2 and TRBJ2-3, with 8 bases fitting TRBD2. Germline CDR1 reads SNHLY; CDR2 reads FYNNEI. The CDR3 runs 18 residues. V trimming: 2 bases; J trimming: 2 bases; junction bases outside the gene matches: 12. CDR3 amino acids: CASSETQLAVTVTDTQYF. The CDR3 DNA reads as TGTGCCAGCAGTGAAACCCAACTAGCGGTCACGGTCACAGATACGCAGTATTTT.

This clone was seen only once. V usage is TRBV5-4 and J usage is TRBJ1-4, with TRBD1 matching 7 bases. V dropped 9 bases and J dropped 4; count of bases not matched to a gene: 9. This CDR3 has 14 amino acids. Germline V CDR1 and CDR2: SGHNT, YYREEE (reference sequence). In DNA, the CDR3 is TGTGCCACTGCACCGGGACAGATTAATGAAAAACTGTTTTTT. Its translation is CATAPGQINEKLFF.

As to this clone: A junction end diverges from the germline sequence, so it may reflect a read error. The chain carries TRBV19 and TRBJ2-2; 12 bases line up with TRBD2. The CDR3 runs to 15 residues. CDR1 LNHDA and CDR2 SQIVND come from the germline V gene (reference sequence). CDR3: CASSLAGGNTGELFF. The CDR3 DNA reads as TGTGCCAGCTCCCTAGCGGGGGGGAACACCGGAGAGCTGTTTTTT.

A remark on this clone: The same CDR3 is also encoded by other DNA sequences in this sample. The chain joins TRBV6-5 to TRBJ1-6; 9 bases are shared with TRBD1. Germline CDR1 and CDR2: MNHEY and SVGAGI. The CDR3 totals 13 residues. The junction had 3 bases not matched to a gene; V was cut back by 8 bases and J by 7 bases. The chain's CDR3 is CASGTGNNSPLHF. CDR3 DNA: TGTGCCAGCGGGACAGGGAACAATTCACCCCTCCACTTT.

The chain recombines TRBV7-3 with TRBJ2-1, with 9 bases fitting TRBD1. The J segment lost 10 bases and the V segment lost 4 bases, leaving 17 bases of the junction unmatched. The CDR3 has 17 amino acids. Germline V gene data show CDR1 as SGHTA and CDR2 as FQGTGA. CDR3 region: CASSSRVPGQGFIEQFF. The CDR3 DNA reads TGTGCCAGCAGCTCTAGAGTACCGGGACAGGGATTCATCGAGCAGTTCTTC.

The V gene is TRBV28, the J gene TRBJ1-4; unclear D gene. Deletions cut 2 bases from V and 10 bases from J, with 11 bases between. CDR3 size: 13 residues. CDR1 is MDHEN, CDR2 SYDVKM, per germline. CDR3 loop: CASSLSAEAKLFF. The CDR3 DNA reads as TGTGCCAGCAGTTTAAGCGCTGAGGCAAAACTGTTTTTT.

This clone came up a few times. The chain recombines TRBV2 with TRBJ2-1; D is possibly TRBD2 (5 bases). Per the germline V gene, CDR1 is SNHLY and CDR2 is FYNNEI. The V and J ends lost 7 bases and 7 bases respectively, with 17 bases between them. This CDR3 region has 14 residues. The CDR3 sequence is CASKRSGLQNEQFF. The CDR3 DNA reads TGTGCCAGCAAGCGGTCGGGTCTTCAAAATGAGCAGTTCTTC. The full variable domain, in which reference TRBV2 and TRBJ2-1 provide the parts outside the CDR3, is EPEVTQTPSHQVTQMGQEVILRCVPISNHLYFYWYRQILGQKVEFLVSFYNNEISEKSEIFDDQFSVERPDGSNFTLKIRSTKLEDSAMYFCASKRSGLQNEQFFGPGTRLTVL.

The chain recombines TRBV10-2 with TRBJ1-5, with TRBD1 matching over 8 bases. J lost 9 bases, V lost 2 bases, and 12 bases had no gene match. This CDR3 region has 16 residues. The germline CDR1 and CDR2 sequences are WSHSY and SAAADI. CDR3 bases: TGCGCCAGCAGTGAGCCCTCGGGACAGGTAGTATGGCCCCAGCATTTT. Its translation: CASSEPSGQVVWPQHF.

In this sample, this clone turned up once. The rearrangement joins TRBV10-3 to TRBJ1-3, with TRBD1 identical over 7 bases. This CDR3 contains 16 residues. Germline values: CDR1 ENHRY, CDR2 SYGVKD. V lost 4 bases and J lost 4; bases outside the gene matches: 10. CDR3 nucleotides: TGTGCCATCAGTGGTGAGACAGGGATAGCCGGAAACACCATATATTTT. Translation: CAISGETGIAGNTIYF.

This chain uses TRBV18 with TRBJ2-1; 10 bases align to TRBD1. The CDR3 sequence is 14 residues long. V gave up 3 bases and J gave up 4 bases; unmatched junction bases: 0. From germline, CDR1 is KGHSH and CDR2 LQKENI. Here the CDR3 DNA reads TGTGCCAGCTCACCGGGACAGGGGTACAATGAGCAGTTCTTC. The encoded protein is CASSPGQGYNEQFF.

This clone was seen a handful of times. This chain joins TRBV27 and TRBJ1-5; TRBD1 matches at 12 bases. Trimming took 4 bases from V and 1 from J; bases not matched to a gene: 8. The CDR3 runs to 18 residues. Per germline, CDR1 MNHEY and CDR2 SMNVEV (reference sequence). In DNA, the CDR3 is TGTGCCAGCAGTTCCCCGGGACAGGGGGCTCGGAGCAATCAGCCCCAGCATTTT. It encodes CASSSPGQGARSNQPQHF.

In its sample, this clone was seen once. The chain has TRBV10-2 and TRBJ1-1; the D gene is possibly TRBD1 (6 bases). The CDR3 length is 18 residues. Between the trimmed V and J ends, which lost 10 bases and 0 bases, there was a span of 27 bases. Germline values: CDR1 WSHSY, CDR2 SAAADI. This chain's CDR3 is CATSSIALLGGLNTEAFF. The CDR3 bases are TGCGCCACCAGCTCGATCGCCTTGTTAGGGGGACTGAACACTGAAGCTTTCTTT.

The chain is built from TRBV7-9 and TRBJ1-4, with D maybe TRBD1 (5 bases). With 8 bases removed from V and 4 bases from J, the gap between germline ends came to 11 bases. The CDR3 contains 13 residues. CDR1 is SEHNR and CDR2 is FQNEAQ in the germline V gene (reference sequence). CDR3 amino acids: CASARGNNEKLFF. The DNA of the CDR3 is TGTGCCAGCGCACGGGGGAATAATGAAAAACTGTTTTTT.

This clone was seen only a few times. The chain recombines TRBV2 with TRBJ1-4; D not certain. Germline V gene lookup returns CDR1 SNHLY and CDR2 FYNNEI. The CDR3 runs 12 residues. Trimming took off 7 bases at V and 10 bases at J, with 13 bases between the two ends. The CDR3 region has the DNA TGTGCCAGCAATCGCGGGGTGCGAAAACTGTTTTTT. The encoded protein is CASNRGVRKLFF.

This rearrangement joins TRBV2 to TRBJ2-5, with 10 bases identical to TRBD2. V was pared by 7 bases and J by 4 bases, with 9 bases of the junction left unmatched. Germline lookup yields CDR1 SNHLY and CDR2 FYNNEI. This CDR3 is 15 amino acids long. DNA for the CDR3: TGTGCCAGCAACATAGCGGGGGGCCGAGGAGAGACCCAGTACTTC. This sequence encodes CASNIAGGRGETQYF. Drawing the rest from reference TRBV2 and TRBJ2-5, the complete variable domain is EPEVTQTPSHQVTQMGQEVILRCVPISNHLYFYWYRQILGQKVEFLVSFYNNEISEKSEIFDDQFSVERPDGSNFTLKIRSTKLEDSAMYFCASNIAGGRGETQYFGPGTRLLVL.

The chain is built from TRBV30 and TRBJ1-6, with D possibly TRBD1 on 6 matching bases. CDR1 is GTSNPN, CDR2 SVGIG, per germline (reference sequence). V shed 3 bases and J shed 7 bases, with 7 bases lying between them. The CDR3 consists of 12 residues. CDR3 DNA sequence: TGTGCCTGGAGAACAGGGAATTCACCCCTCCACTTT. It specifies CAWRTGNSPLHF.

This chain connects TRBV5-4 to TRBJ2-5; perhaps TRBD1 as D (6 bases). CDR1 and CDR2 (germline): SGHNT, YYREEE (reference sequence). Between the trimmed V and J ends, which lost 3 bases and 4 bases, there was a span of 13 bases. The CDR3 is made up of 14 amino acids. CDR3 in amino acids: CASSSQGISETQYF. In DNA, the CDR3 is TGTGCCAGCAGCTCGCAGGGGATTTCAGAGACCCAGTACTTC.

This chain joins TRBV7-2 and TRBJ1-3; TRBD1 matches at 7 bases. From germline, CDR1 is SGHTA and CDR2 FQGNSA. The CDR3 totals 13 residues. The V gene end was trimmed by 5 bases and the J gene end by 4 bases; junction bases not matched to a gene: 2. CDR3 DNA sequence: TGTGCCAGCAGCCCAGGGGGAGGAAACACCATATATTTT. Translating it yields CASSPGGGNTIYF.

This chain uses TRBV9 with TRBJ1-2; perhaps TRBD1 as D (6 bases). The CDR3 loop spans 14 amino acids. Deletions cut 1 base from V and 6 bases from J, with 13 bases between. Germline lookup yields CDR1 SGDLS and CDR2 YYNGEE. The CDR3 sequence is CASSVWGGANGYTF. The CDR3 region has the DNA TGTGCCAGCAGCGTATGGGGGGGCGCAAATGGCTACACCTTC.

The chain combines TRBV10-3 with TRBJ2-7; TRBD1 aligns across 7 bases. Germline V CDR1 and CDR2: ENHRY, SYGVKD. Trimming cost V 3 bases and J 4 bases; bases outside gene matches: 9. The CDR3 spans 15 residues. This CDR3 is CAISDRDSGLYEQYF. The CDR3 region has the DNA TGTGCCATCAGTGACCGGGACAGTGGTCTGTACGAGCAGTACTTC.

The V call is TRBV5-4, the J call TRBJ1-1; D is unclear. This CDR3 comprises 14 residues. Trimming shortened V by 0 bases and J by 6 bases, and 12 bases separated the two germline ends. Germline CDR1 and CDR2: SGHNT and YYREEE (reference sequence). CDR3 region: CASSLAAPGSEAFF. In DNA form, the CDR3 reads TGTGCCAGCAGCTTGGCGGCCCCGGGGTCTGAAGCTTTCTTT.

This clone is a singleton in its sample. The V and J genes are TRBV9 and TRBJ2-5, with TRBD2 identical over 10 bases. The CDR3 is made up of 16 amino acids. Germline lookup yields CDR1 SGDLS and CDR2 YYNGEE. V shed 2 bases, J shed 2 bases, and the junction held 6 bases outside the gene matches. The chain's CDR3 is CASSVGIAGGQETQYF. The CDR3 DNA sequence: TGTGCCAGCAGCGTCGGTATAGCGGGGGGACAAGAGACCCAGTACTTC.

The V gene is TRBV4-1, the J gene TRBJ1-1; TRBD1 aligns across 7 bases. The CDR3 consists of 15 residues. CDR1 and CDR2 from the germline V gene are MGHRA and YSYEKL. With 7 bases clipped from V and 4 bases from J, the junction kept 12 bases outside the gene matches. Written as DNA, the CDR3 is TGCGCCAGCACCATGACGCAGGGGGTAAGCACTGAAGCTTTCTTT. Protein: CASTMTQGVSTEAFF.

V is TRBV2 and J is TRBJ1-5, with a tentative D call TRBD1 (5 bases). CDR1 SNHLY and CDR2 FYNNEI come from the germline V gene. With 8 bases removed from V and 3 bases from J, the gap between germline ends came to 11 bases. CDR3 length equals 13 residues. CDR3 sequence (DNA): TGTGCCAGCGGGCAGGGCCTCAATCAGCCCCAGCATTTT. This sequence encodes CASGQGLNQPQHF.

V usage is TRBV7-3 and J usage is TRBJ2-1, with 13 positions matching TRBD2. The germline CDR1 and CDR2 sequences are SGHTA and FQGTGA. The CDR3 covers 17 residues. Germline trimming cut 5 bases from V and 4 bases from J; bases unmatched to any gene: 8. This CDR3 is CASSQTSGGARYNEQFF. CDR3 nucleotides: TGTGCCAGCAGCCAAACTAGCGGGGGGGCGAGGTACAATGAGCAGTTCTTC.

The CDR3 nucleotides are TGTGCCAGCAGCTTAGATCTCACAAGACAAAGCAATCAGCCCCAGCATTTT. Translated: CASSLDLTRQSNQPQHF. The V gene is TRBV11-2, the J gene TRBJ1-5; D is uncertain. Trimming cost V 0 bases and J 1 base, with 13 bases left between them. This CDR3 has 17 amino acids. Germline V gene sequence: CDR1 SGHAT, CDR2 FQNNGV.

The genes are TRBV19 and TRBJ1-1; no definite D call. This CDR3 has 14 residues. Germline CDR1 and CDR2: LNHDA and SQIVND (reference sequence). Trimming left V 3 bases short and J 4 bases short, with 12 bases between. The CDR3 nucleotides are TGTGCCAGTAGTATCGGGTTCACTGGCACTGAAGCTTTCTTT. Its translation: CASSIGFTGTEAFF.

The chain uses TRBV7-3 and TRBJ2-7; the D is unclear. The V and J ends lost 2 bases and 1 base respectively, with 6 bases between them. In germline, CDR1 is SGHTA, CDR2 FQGTGA. This CDR3 has 13 amino acids. The CDR3 here is CASSLSESYEQYF. The CDR3 DNA is TGTGCCAGCAGCTTATCCGAGTCCTACGAGCAGTACTTC.

This chain uses TRBV6-5 with TRBJ1-2, with 8 bases fitting TRBD1. CDR1 MNHEY and CDR2 SVGAGI come from the germline V gene. The CDR3 runs to 12 residues. Trimming cost V 7 bases and J 8 bases; bases outside gene matches: 6. The CDR3 DNA reads as TGTGCCAGCAACGGACAGGGCCGGGGCTACACCTTC. Its protein is CASNGQGRGYTF.

The CDR3 here is CASSFIQGDSPLHF. CDR3 DNA: TGTGCCAGCAGTTTTATACAGGGGGACTCACCCCTCCACTTT. The rearrangement uses TRBV11-2 and TRBJ1-6, with TRBD1 identical over 8 bases. Germline V CDR1 and CDR2: SGHAT, FQNNGV. The CDR3 length is 14 residues. V lost 6 bases and J lost 10; bases outside the gene matches: 8.